The entry below gives a single T cell receptor beta chain sequence along with its context. The data stem from a study of CD8 T cells in Susac syndrome. An input of roughly 0.45 to 1 ug of RNA was subjected to reverse transcription using random hexamers. The authors amplified TCR beta CDR3 across 54 Vbeta and 13 Jbeta using immunoSEQ multiplex PCR. TCRdb analysed the immunoSEQ multiplex PCR reads with MiXCR anew, one entry per CDR3 protein. The data show 250,000 to 300,000 distinct CDR3 sequences, 75% to 90% seen once. Treatment-naive patients with stable or active relapsing-remitting disease served as multiple sclerosis controls. Negative isolation was used for CD8+ and CD4+ T cells and FACS enrichment for TEMRA cells. The CDR3 is 13 residues long. Deletions cut 1 base from V and 5 bases from J, with 11 bases between. Germline values: CDR1 SQVTM, CDR2 ANQGSEA.

The sample consisted of CD8+ T cells from PBMCs. The sequence derives from a human donor with multiple sclerosis. The rearrangement links TRBV29-1 to TRBJ2-5; D possibly uses TRBD1 or TRBD2 (6 bases each). CDR3 DNA sequence: TGCAGCGTTGAAGGGGGGGCTTACGAGACCCAGTACTTC. It codes for CSVEGGAYETQYF.